This TCR beta chain was sequenced during a study of cytomegalovirus exposure and HLA in healthy donors. About the research overall: HLA-typed donors were the source of around 87 million unique TCRs, which an early data release held. Study results and caveats: Both high specificity and high sensitivity reportedly marked the classifier's diagnosis of cytomegalovirus status.

Note on this clone: The antigen is not known.

Germline V gene lookup returns CDR1 SQVTM and CDR2 ANQGSEA. V gave up 4 bases and J gave up 2 bases; unmatched junction bases: 5. This CDR3 comprises 14 residues. The PCR used 60 Vbeta and 13 Jbeta primers. Data came from immunoSEQ multiplex PCR; TCRdb stores just in-frame clones and leaves some out. Here the sample spans around 130,000 clones, around 85% being singletons. The chain carries TRBV29-1 and TRBJ2-3; 8 positions agree with TRBD2. The sequence derives from a woman aged 30 to 39 in good health and CMV-seropositive. Sequenced sample: PBMCs. CDR3 DNA: TGCAGCGTTGTAGCGGGGCTTCACACAGATACGCAGTATTTT. Its translation: CSVVAGLHTDTQYF.